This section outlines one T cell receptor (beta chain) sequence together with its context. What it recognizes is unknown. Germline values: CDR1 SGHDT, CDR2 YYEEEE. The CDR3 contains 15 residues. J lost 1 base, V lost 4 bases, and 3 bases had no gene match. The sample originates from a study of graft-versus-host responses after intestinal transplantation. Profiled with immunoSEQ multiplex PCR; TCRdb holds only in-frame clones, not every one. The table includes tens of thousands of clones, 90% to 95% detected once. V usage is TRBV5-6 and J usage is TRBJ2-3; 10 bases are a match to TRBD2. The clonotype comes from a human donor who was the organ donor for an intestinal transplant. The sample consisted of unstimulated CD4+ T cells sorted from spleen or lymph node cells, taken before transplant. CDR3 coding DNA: TGTGCCAGCAGCCTAACTAGCGGGGGCACAGATACGCAGTATTTT. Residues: CASSLTSGGTDTQYF.